This TCR beta chain is drawn from a study of early T cells in non-severe SARS-CoV-2 infection (dated by TCRdb to the early 2020s). In the study overall: Because TCR sequencing was done on bulk RNA from unsorted whole blood, the alpha and beta chains could not be paired.

The study was a case-control design nested within a healthcare worker cohort in London, UK, with weekly nasopharyngeal swab PCR tests and blood sampling. Healthcare workers were recruited between 23 and 31 March 2020, during the week of the UK lockdown, and were followed weekly for up to about 16 weeks. Including the terminal cysteine and phenylalanine, the CDR3 comprises 14 residues. The only DNA kept is the CDR3, 42 bases in frame from the first base. CDR1 and CDR2 are drawn from the germline V gene: SGHVS, FNYEAQ. V is cut back by 8 bases and J by 6 bases, with 7 bases in the junction unmatched. The library was generated by 5' RACE. Reads for this sample came from a NextSeq 500. To correct for sequencing error and PCR bias, the TCR library protocol tagged individual cDNA molecules with unique molecular identifiers. Both TCR alpha and beta chains were sequenced, and tight co-correlation was observed between alpha and beta sequence abundances in each sample. The authors' analysis ran thus. Decombinator V4 was used to annotate the V gene, J gene and CDR3 of the TCR sequences. TCRs were defined as expanded if a significant change between any two time points was detected under a Poisson model with p below 0.0001. TCR abundances were normalised to the total number of TCRs sequenced per sample and expressed as counts per million. TRAV1-2 paired with TRAJ12, TRAJ20 or TRAJ33 defined MAIT TCRs, while TRAV10 paired with TRAJ18 defined iNKT TCRs. VDJdb, accessed 1 November 2021, was searched for CMV, EBV and SARS-CoV-2 annotated TCRs, with TCRs annotated for multiple antigens excluded. Starting from the raw public reads, TCRdb applied fastp trimming at Q25, assembled clones with MiXCR and retained in-frame beta chains. Rows with one shared CDR3 protein collapse into an entry with the most common genes and DNA. None of the V and J calls come from the authors' own analysis; TCRdb made them. The sample table lists tens of thousands of distinct CDR3 sequences, 11% to 15% of them with a count of one. Jointly, the top ten make up 5% to 7% of the sample.

Turning to this clonotype: Its antigen has not been determined. No base quality values were provided; no much bigger clone lies one nucleotide off.

Study-wide findings and limitations: VDJdb matching was skewed toward anti-spike CD8 responses, so virus-specific expansions were likely underestimated and private and CD4 specificities were missed.

Material: whole blood. The TCR was taken from an adult who was a healthcare worker with PCR-confirmed SARS-CoV-2 infection or an uninfected control (not recorded which). The chain uses TRBV7-6 and TRBJ2-2; TRBD1 agrees with 9 junctional bases. DNA sequence: TGTGCCAGCCTCCGGGACAGGGCGTCCGGGGAGCTGTTTTTT. This codes for CASLRDRASGELFF.